The T cell receptor beta chain described here comes from a study of T cell responses to AZD1222 COVID-19 vaccine. V lost 0 bases and J lost 6; bases outside the gene matches: 4. The CDR3 loop spans 15 amino acids. CDR1 and CDR2 from the germline V gene are MNHEY and SMNVEV (reference sequence). Here immunoSEQ multiplex PCR was the method, and the copy in TCRdb shows in-frame clones only, minus some. Counted here are some 130,000 clones, approximately 88% occurring once; the ten biggest clones make up approximately 4%. The sequence was collected from an adult in good health. This chain joins TRBV27 and TRBJ1-4; 7 bases align to TRBD1. Sequenced here: peripheral blood, sampled on day 0 of AZD1222 vaccination. The CDR3 loop is CASSLSSRGYEKLFF. The CDR3, as DNA: TGTGCCAGCAGTTTATCCAGCAGGGGGTATGAAAAACTGTTTTTT.